This T cell receptor (beta chain) was sequenced in a study of CD8+ T cells in alopecia areata. Germline V CDR1 and CDR2: SGDLS, YYNGEE. The germline V and J ends were trimmed by 0 bases and 3 bases, with 11 bases remaining between them. The CDR3 has 15 residues. Treatment in this sample: oral pan-JAK inhibitor, 5-10 mg twice daily. Once RNA had been extracted, it was reverse transcribed into cDNA to act as the sequencing template. Profiling relied on immunoSEQ multiplex PCR, and the TCRdb table lists in-frame clones only, not all of them. The table has 150,000 to 200,000 clones, roughly three fifths seen once.

The rearrangement uses TRBV9 and TRBJ2-3, with no clear D. This sequence was found in a human donor with alopecia areata. The sequenced sample was CD4+ T cells sorted from blood, obtained around week 49, from a patient treated with tofacitinib. CDR3 nucleotides: TGTGCCAGCAGCGTAGGAAATAGATTGACAGATACGCAGTATTTT. Translating it yields CASSVGNRLTDTQYF.